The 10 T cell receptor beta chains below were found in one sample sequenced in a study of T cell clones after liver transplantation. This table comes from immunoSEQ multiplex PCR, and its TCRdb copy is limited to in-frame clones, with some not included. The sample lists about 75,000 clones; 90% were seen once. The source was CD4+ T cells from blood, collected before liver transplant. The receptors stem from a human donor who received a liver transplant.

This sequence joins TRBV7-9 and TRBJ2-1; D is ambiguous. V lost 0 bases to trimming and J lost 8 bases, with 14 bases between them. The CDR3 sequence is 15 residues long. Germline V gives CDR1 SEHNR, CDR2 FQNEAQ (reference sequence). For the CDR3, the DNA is TGTGCCAGCAGCTTAGCACAGAGACTCCATGATGAGCAGTTCTTC. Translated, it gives CASSLAQRLHDEQFF.

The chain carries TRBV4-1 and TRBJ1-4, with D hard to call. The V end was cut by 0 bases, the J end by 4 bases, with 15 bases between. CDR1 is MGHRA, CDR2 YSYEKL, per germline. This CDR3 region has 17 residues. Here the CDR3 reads CASSQDLETKFNEKLFF. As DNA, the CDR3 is TGCGCCAGCAGCCAAGATCTAGAGACGAAGTTTAATGAAAAACTGTTTTTT.

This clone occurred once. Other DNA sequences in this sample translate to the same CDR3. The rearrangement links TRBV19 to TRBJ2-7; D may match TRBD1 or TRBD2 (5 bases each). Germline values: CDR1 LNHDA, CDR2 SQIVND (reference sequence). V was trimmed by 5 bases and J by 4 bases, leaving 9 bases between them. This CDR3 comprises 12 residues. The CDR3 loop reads CASSRGDYEQYF. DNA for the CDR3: TGTGCCAGTAGTCGGGGCGATTACGAGCAGTACTTC.

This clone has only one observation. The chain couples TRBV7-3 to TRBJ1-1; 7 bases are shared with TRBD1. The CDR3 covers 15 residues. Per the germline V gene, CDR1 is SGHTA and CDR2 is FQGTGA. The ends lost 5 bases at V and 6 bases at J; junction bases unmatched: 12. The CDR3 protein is CASSPDGRGKSEAFF. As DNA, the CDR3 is TGTGCCAGCAGCCCCGACGGCAGGGGGAAGTCTGAAGCTTTCTTT.

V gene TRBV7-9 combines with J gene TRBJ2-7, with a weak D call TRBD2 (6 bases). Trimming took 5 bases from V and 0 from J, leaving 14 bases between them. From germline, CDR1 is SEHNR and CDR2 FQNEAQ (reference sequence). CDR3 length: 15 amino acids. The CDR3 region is CASSPPSEGSYEQYF. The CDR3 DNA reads TGTGCCAGCAGCCCCCCTAGCGAGGGCTCCTACGAGCAGTACTTC.

In nucleotides, the CDR3 is TGTGCCAGCAGCCTTCGGTCTAGCGGGAGGGCCGAAGATACGCAGTATTTT. Its protein product is CASSLRSSGRAEDTQYF. The rearrangement uses TRBV11-1 and TRBJ2-3, with 12 bases fitting TRBD2. The J segment lost 5 bases and the V segment lost 5 bases, leaving 11 bases of the junction unmatched. This CDR3 contains 17 residues. In germline, CDR1 is SGHAT, CDR2 FQDESV (reference sequence).

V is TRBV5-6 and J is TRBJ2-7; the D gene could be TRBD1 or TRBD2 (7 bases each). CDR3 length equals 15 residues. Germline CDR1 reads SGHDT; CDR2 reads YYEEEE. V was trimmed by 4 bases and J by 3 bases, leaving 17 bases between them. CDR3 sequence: CASSLPGGTNYEQYF. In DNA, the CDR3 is TGTGCCAGCAGCCTCCCAGGGGGGACTAACTACGAGCAGTACTTC.

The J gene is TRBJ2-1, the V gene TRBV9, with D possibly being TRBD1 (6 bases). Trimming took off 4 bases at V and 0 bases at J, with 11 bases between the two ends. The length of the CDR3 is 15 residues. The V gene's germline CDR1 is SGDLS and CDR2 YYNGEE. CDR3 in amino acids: CASSLQGNSYNEQFF. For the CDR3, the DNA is TGTGCCAGCAGCCTTCAGGGGAACTCCTACAATGAGCAGTTCTTC.

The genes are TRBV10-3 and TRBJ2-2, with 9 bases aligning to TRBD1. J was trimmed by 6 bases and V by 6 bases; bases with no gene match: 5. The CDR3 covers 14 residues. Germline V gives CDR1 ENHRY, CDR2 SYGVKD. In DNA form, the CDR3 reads TGTGCCATCAGGACCGGGACAGGGTCCGGGGAGCTGTTTTTT. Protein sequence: CAIRTGTGSGELFF.

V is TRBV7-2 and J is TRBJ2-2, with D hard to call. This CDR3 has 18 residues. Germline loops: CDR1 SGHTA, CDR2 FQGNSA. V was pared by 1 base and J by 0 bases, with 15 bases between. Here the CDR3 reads CASSLVGPPWSNTGELFF. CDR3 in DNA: TGTGCCAGCAGCTTAGTTGGTCCTCCATGGTCGAACACCGGGGAGCTGTTTTTT.